This TCR beta chain originates from a study of cytomegalovirus exposure and HLA in healthy donors. Study results and caveats: Further analysis, carried out later, found HLA-associated TCR beta chains more clonally expanded than equally common other chains. Later analysis identified about 15,000 TCR beta sequences associated with HLA alleles, using a false discovery rate threshold of 0.05.

The study ran its PCR with 60 Vbeta and 13 Jbeta primers. Libraries were prepared by immunoSEQ multiplex PCR; TCRdb keeps only in-frame clonotypes and omits some of them. The top ten clones hold roughly 8.2% of a sample with tens of thousands of clones, roughly 74% of them seen once. About this clone itself: What it binds is not known.

CDR3 length equals 15 residues. In germline, CDR1 is LGHNA, CDR2 YNFKEQ. After removal of 1 base from V and 4 bases from J, the junction contained 4 bases not matched to a gene. V usage is TRBV4-2 and J usage is TRBJ2-3; the match to TRBD2 covers 8 bases. The sequence came from a man aged 18 to 30 in good health and CMV-seropositive. Sequenced sample: PBMCs. The CDR3 DNA follows: TGTGCCAGCAGCCAAGGAGCCGGGGGGGCAGATACGCAGTATTTT. It translates to CASSQGAGGADTQYF.